This T cell receptor beta chain comes out of a study of cytomegalovirus exposure and HLA in healthy donors. CDR1 and CDR2 from the germline V gene are SGHNT and YYREEE (reference sequence). The CDR3 is made up of 15 amino acids. With 0 bases removed from V and 1 base from J, the gap between germline ends came to 10 bases. General study points: Cytomegalovirus association was assigned to under 200 TCR beta chains.

In the case of this clone: Its antigen is unknown.

Assay: immunoSEQ multiplex PCR; the TCRdb copy retains only in-frame clones and omits some. The sample gives 150,000 to 200,000 clones, approximately 80% of which show up once; roughly 7% is in the top ten. This clonotype was sampled from a man aged 18 to 30 in good health and CMV-seropositive. The chain couples TRBV5-4 to TRBJ1-2; D may be TRBD1 (6 bases). The sample taken for sequencing was PBMCs. This chain's CDR3 is CASSLGPGDNYGYTF. For the CDR3, the DNA is TGTGCCAGCAGCTTGGGGCCAGGGGATAACTATGGCTACACCTTC.